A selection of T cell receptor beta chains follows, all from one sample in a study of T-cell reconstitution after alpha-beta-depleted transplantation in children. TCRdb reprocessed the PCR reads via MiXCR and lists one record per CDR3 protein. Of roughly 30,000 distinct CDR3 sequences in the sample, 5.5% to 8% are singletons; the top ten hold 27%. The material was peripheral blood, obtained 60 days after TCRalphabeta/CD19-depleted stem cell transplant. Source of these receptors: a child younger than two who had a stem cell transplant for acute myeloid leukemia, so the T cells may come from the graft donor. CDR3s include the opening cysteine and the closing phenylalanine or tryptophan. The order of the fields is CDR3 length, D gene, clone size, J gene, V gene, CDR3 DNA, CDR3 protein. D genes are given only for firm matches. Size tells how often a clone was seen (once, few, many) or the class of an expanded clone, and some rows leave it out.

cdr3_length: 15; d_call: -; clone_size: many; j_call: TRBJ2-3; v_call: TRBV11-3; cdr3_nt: TGTGCCAGCAGCTTAGGGGTAGCAGTAACAGATACGCAGTATTTT; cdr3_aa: CASSLGVAVTDTQYF
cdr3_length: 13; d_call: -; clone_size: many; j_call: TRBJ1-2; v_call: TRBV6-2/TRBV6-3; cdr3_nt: TGTGCCAGCAGCACCGGGACTGAATATGGCTACACCTTC; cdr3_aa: CASSTGTEYGYTF
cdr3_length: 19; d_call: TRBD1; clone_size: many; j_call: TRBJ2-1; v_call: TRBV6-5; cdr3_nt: TGTGCCAGCAGTTACGTAGGACAGGGGGGTGTAGGACCCTACAATGAGCAGTTCTTC; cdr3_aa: CASSYVGQGGVGPYNEQFF
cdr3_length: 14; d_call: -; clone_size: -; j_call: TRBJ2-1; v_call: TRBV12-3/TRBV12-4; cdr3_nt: TGTGCCAGCAGTTTAGCCCCGTCGAACAATGAGCAGTTCTTC; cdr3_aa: CASSLAPSNNEQFF
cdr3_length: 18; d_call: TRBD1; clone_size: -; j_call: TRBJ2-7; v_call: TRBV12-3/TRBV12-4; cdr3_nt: TGTGCCTTCTGTTTATACCGGACAGGGAAATTCCAAAGGTACGAGCAGTACTTC; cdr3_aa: CAFCLYRTGKFQRYEQYF
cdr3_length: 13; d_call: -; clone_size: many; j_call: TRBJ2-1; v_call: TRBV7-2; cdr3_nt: TGTGCCAGCAGCTTAGGCCCCCACGGTGAGCAGTTCTTC; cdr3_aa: CASSLGPHGEQFF
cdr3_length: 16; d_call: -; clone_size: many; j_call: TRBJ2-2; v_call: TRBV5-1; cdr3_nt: TGCGCCAGCAGCCCGGAGGGCGGGGAAGACACCGGGGAGCTGTTTTTT; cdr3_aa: CASSPEGGEDTGELFF
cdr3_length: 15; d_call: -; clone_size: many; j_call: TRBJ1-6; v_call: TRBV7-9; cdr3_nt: TGTGCCAGCAGCTTACGACAGGATGGTAATTCACCCCTCCACTTT; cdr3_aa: CASSLRQDGNSPLHF
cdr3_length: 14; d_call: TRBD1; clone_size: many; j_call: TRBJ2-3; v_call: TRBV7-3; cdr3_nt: TGTGCCAGCAGCTGGACAGGGGGCCCAGATACGCAGTATTTT; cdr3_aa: CASSWTGGPDTQYF
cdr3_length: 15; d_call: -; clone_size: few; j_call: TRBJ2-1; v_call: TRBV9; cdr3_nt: TGTGCCAGCAGCTTTTCAGGGACACCTTACAATGAGCAGTTCTTC; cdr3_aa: CASSFSGTPYNEQFF
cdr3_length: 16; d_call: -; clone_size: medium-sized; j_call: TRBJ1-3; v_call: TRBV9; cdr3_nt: TGTGCCAGCAGCGACTTCCCGGGAATATCAGGAAACACCATATATTTT; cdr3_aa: CASSDFPGISGNTIYF
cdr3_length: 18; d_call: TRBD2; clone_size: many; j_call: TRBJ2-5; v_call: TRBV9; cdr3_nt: TGTGCCAGCAGCAGCGTAGCGAGACTAGCGGGAGCCAGTGAGACCCAGTACTTC; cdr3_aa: CASSSVARLAGASETQYF
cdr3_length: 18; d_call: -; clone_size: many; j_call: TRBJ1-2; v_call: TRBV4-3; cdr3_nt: TGCGCCAGCAGCCAAGATCGCAGGTCATTAGGGGTGGTCTATGGCTACACCTTC; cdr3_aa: CASSQDRRSLGVVYGYTF
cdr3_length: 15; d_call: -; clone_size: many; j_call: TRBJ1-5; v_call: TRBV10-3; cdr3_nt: TGTGCCATCAGGTCCACATATGATAGCAATCAGCCCCAGCATTTT; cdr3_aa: CAIRSTYDSNQPQHF
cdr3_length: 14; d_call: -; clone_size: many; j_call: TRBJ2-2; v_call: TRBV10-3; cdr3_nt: TGTGCCATCAGTGGCCGGAGGGGCGACGGGGAGCTGTTTTTT; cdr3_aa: CAISGRRGDGELFF
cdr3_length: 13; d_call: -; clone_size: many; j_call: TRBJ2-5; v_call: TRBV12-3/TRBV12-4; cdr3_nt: TGTGCCAGCAGTCGGACGGTCCAACGAACCCAGTACTTC; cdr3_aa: CASSRTVQRTQYF
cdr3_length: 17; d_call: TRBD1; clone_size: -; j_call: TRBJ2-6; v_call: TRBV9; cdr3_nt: TGTGCCAGCAGCGTCCCCGTACAGGGGACAGGGGCCAACGTCCTGACTTTC; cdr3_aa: CASSVPVQGTGANVLTF
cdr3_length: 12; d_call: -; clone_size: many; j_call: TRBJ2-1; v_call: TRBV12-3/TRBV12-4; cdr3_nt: TGTGCCAGCAGTTTCCGATACAATGAGCAGTTCTTC; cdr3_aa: CASSFRYNEQFF
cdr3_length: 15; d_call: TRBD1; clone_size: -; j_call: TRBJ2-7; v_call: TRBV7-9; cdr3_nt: TGTGCCAGCAGCCCTCAGGACAGGCTATACTACGAGCAGTACTTC; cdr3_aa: CASSPQDRLYYEQYF
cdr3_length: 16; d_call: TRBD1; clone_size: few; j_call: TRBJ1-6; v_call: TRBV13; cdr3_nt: TGTGCCAGCAGCTCGACAGGGAGCTCCTATAATTCACCCCTCCACTTT; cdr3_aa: CASSSTGSSYNSPLHF
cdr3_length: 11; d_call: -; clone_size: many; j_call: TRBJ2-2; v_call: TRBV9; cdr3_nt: TGTGCCAGCAGTGGGGGAGGGGAGCTGTTTTTT; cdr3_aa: CASSGGGELFF
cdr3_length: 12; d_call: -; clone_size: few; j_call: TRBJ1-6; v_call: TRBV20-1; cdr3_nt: TGCAGTGAGGGGGGTTCTCGGTCACCCCTCCACTTT; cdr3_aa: CSEGGSRSPLHF
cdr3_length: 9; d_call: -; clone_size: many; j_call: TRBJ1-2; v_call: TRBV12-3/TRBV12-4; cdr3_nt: TGTGCCAGCAGTTTTCCCTACACCTTC; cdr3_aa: CASSFPYTF
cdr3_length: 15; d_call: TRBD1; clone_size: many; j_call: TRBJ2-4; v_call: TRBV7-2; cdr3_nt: TGTGCCAGCAGCTTAAACAGGGGAGTTAGTAACATTCAGTACTTC; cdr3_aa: CASSLNRGVSNIQYF
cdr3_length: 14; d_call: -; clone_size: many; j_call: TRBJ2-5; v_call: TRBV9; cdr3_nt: TGTGCCAGCAGCGTAGAGGACGCCCAAGAGACCCAGTACTTC; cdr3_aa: CASSVEDAQETQYF
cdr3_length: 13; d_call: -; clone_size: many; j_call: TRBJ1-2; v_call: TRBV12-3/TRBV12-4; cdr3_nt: TGTGCCAGCAGCCCCCCTCACCGGGTTGGCTACACCTTC; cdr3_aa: CASSPPHRVGYTF
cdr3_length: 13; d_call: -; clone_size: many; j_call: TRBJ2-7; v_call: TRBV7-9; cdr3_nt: TGTGCCAGCAGCCAGGCGGGGCCGGGCGAGCAGTACTTC; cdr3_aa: CASSQAGPGEQYF
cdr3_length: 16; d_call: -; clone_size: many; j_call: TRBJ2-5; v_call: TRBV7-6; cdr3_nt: TGTGCCAGCAGGCCCGGGGAGGGGGCTATCAAAGAGACCCAGTACTTC; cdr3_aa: CASRPGEGAIKETQYF
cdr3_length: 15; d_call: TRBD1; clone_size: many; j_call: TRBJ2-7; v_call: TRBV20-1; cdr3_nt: TGCAGTGCTAGAGATCCCCCCGCAGGGGGCTACGAGCAGTACTTC; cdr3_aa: CSARDPPAGGYEQYF
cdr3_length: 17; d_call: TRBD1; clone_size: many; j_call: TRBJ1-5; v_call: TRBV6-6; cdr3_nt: TGTGCCAGCAGTTTTCGACAGGGGGCCCCTAGCAATCAGCCCCAGCATTTT; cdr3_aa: CASSFRQGAPSNQPQHF
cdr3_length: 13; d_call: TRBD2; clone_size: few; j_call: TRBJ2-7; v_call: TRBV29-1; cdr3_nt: TGCAGCGGAAGGACTAGCCGTTCCTACGAGCAGTACTTC; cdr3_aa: CSGRTSRSYEQYF
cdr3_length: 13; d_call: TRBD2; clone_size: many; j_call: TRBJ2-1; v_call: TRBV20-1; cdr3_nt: TGCAGTGCCGGACTAGCTAAATACAATGAGCAGTTCTTC; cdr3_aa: CSAGLAKYNEQFF
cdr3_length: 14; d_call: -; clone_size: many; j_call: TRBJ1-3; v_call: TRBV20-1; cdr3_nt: TGCAGTGCTAGAGAGTCAGGGGTGGGAAACACCATATATTTT; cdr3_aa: CSARESGVGNTIYF
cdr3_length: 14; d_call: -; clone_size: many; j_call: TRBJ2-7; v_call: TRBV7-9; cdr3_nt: TGTGCCAGCAGCTCAGGGAAGAAAGGTTACGAGCAGTACTTC; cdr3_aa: CASSSGKKGYEQYF
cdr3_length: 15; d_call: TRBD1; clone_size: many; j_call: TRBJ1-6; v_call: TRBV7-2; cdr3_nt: TGTGCCAGCAGCTTAATTGGGACAGATAATTCACCCCTCCACTTT; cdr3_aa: CASSLIGTDNSPLHF
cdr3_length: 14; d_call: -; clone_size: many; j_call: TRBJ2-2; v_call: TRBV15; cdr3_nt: TGTGCCACATCCTCAGGGCCGAACACCGGGGAGCTGTTTTTT; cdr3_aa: CATSSGPNTGELFF
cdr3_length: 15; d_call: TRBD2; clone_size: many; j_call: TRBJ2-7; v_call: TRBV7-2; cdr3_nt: TGTGCCAGCAGCTCGGGACTAGCGGGAGCCAACGAGCAGTACTTC; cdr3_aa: CASSSGLAGANEQYF
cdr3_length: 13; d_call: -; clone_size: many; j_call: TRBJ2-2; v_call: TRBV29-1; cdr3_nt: TGCAGCGTAGACATTGCGAACACCGGGGAGCTGTTTTTT; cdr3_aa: CSVDIANTGELFF
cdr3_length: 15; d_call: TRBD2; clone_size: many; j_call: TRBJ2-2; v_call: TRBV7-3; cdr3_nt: TGTGCCAGCAGCTTAACTAGGGAGGGCACCGGGGAGCTGTTTTTT; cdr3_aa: CASSLTREGTGELFF
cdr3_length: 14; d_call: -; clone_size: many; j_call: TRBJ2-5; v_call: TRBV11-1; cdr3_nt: TGTGCCAGCAGCTTAAGAGGGAGCAGAGAGACCCAGTACTTC; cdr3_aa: CASSLRGSRETQYF
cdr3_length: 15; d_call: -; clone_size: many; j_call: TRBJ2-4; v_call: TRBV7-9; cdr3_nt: TGTGCCAGCAGTGAGGGGAACTTAGCCAAAAACATTCAGTACTTC; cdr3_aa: CASSEGNLAKNIQYF
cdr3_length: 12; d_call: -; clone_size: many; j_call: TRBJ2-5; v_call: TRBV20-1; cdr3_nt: TGCAGTGCTAGGCCAGATAGGGAGACCCAGTACTTC; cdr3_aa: CSARPDRETQYF
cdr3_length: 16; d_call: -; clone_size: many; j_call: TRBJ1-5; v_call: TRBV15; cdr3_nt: TGTGCCACCGCCTTGGGAGGACTGTATAGCAATCAGCCCCAGCATTTT; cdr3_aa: CATALGGLYSNQPQHF
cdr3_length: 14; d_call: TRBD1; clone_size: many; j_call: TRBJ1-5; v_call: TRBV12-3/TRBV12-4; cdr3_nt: TGTGCCAGCAGTTTAGTAGGGGGCGGTCAGCCCCAGCATTTT; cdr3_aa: CASSLVGGGQPQHF
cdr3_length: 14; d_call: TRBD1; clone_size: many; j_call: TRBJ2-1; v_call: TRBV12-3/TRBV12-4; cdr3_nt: TGTGCCAGCAGCTCGACAGGGATTAATAATGAGCAGTTCTTC; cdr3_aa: CASSSTGINNEQFF
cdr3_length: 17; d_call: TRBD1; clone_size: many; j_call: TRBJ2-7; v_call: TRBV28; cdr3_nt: TGTGCCAGCAGCTCTTGGACAGGCATACTGAGCTCCTACGAGCAGTACTTC; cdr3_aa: CASSSWTGILSSYEQYF
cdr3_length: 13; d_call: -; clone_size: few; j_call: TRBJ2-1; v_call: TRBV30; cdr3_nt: TGTGCCTGGAGTCTTACTAGTTACAATGAGCAGTTCTTC; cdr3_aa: CAWSLTSYNEQFF
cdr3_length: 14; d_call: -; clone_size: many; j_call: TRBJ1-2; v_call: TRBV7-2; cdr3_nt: TGTGCCAGCAGCTTAAAGGGCTCAGGACTGAGCTACACCTTC; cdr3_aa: CASSLKGSGLSYTF
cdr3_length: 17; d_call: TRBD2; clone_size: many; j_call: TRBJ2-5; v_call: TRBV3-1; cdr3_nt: TGTGCCAGCAGCCAAGGGATCCAGCGGGGGACCCAAGAGACCCAGTACTTC; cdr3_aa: CASSQGIQRGTQETQYF
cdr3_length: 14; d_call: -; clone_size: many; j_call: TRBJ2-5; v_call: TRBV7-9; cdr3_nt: TGTGCCAGCAGCTTCACAGGTTTCCAAGAGACCCAGTACTTC; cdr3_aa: CASSFTGFQETQYF
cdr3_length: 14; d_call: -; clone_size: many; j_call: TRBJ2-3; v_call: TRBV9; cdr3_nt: TGTGCCAGCAGCGTACTCGGACTCACAGATACGCAGTATTTT; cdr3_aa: CASSVLGLTDTQYF
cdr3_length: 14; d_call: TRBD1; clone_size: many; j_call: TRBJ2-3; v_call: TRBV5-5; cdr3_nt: TGTGCCAGCAGCACCTCGACAGGGGTGGATACGCAGTATTTT; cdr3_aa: CASSTSTGVDTQYF
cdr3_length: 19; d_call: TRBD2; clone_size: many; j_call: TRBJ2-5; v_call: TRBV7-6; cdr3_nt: TGTGCCAGCAGCGTGCCGACTAGCGGGAGGTCCCTCTTTCAAGAGACCCAGTACTTC; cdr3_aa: CASSVPTSGRSLFQETQYF
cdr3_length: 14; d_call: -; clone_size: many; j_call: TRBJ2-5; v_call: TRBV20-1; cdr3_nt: TGCAGTGCCTTAAGCCACAGATTTGACGAGACCCAGTACTTC; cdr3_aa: CSALSHRFDETQYF
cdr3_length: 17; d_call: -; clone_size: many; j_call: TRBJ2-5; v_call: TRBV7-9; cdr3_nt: TGTGCCAGCAGCCCCGGTAGGGGGGCTCATTTGAAGGAGACCCAGTACTTC; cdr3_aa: CASSPGRGAHLKETQYF
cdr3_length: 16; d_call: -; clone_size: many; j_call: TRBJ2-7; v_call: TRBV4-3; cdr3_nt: TGCGCCAGCAGCCAAGATCCCGATGACTACCCCTACGAGCAGTACTTC; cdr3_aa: CASSQDPDDYPYEQYF
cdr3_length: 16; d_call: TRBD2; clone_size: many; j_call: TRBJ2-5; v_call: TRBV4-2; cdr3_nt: TGTGCCAGCAGCCAAGGGCTAGCGGAGCTCCAAGAGACCCAGTACTTC; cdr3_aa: CASSQGLAELQETQYF
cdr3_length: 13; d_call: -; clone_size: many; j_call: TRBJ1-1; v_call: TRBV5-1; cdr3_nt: TGCGCCAGCAGCTTGGGAGGGGTACCCGAAGCTTTCTTT; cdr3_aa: CASSLGGVPEAFF
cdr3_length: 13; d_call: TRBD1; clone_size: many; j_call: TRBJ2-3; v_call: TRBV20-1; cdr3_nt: TGCAGTGCTAGAGCCCAGGGGGCAGATACGCAGTATTTT; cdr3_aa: CSARAQGADTQYF
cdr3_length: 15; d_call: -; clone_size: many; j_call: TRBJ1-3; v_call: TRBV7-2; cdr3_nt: TGTGCCAGCAGCTTAATCGGGACAAATGGAAACACCATATATTTT; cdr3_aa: CASSLIGTNGNTIYF